This passage covers 22 T cell receptor beta chains from one sample sequenced in a study of post-analysis software for immune sequencing data. Which antigens these TCRs recognize remains unknown. Study-level findings and limits: The study found TRBV5-6, TRBV5-1 and TRBV20-1 among roughly 5 TRBV segments more frequent in patients than controls.

Sequencing libraries made from TCR beta cDNA carried unique molecular identifiers. TCRdb processed the PCR reads anew with MiXCR; each CDR3 protein has one entry. In the table there are about 540,000 distinct CDR3 sequences, approximately 31% of which are singletons. The sequenced material came from blood. All receptors come from a girl aged 2 to 17 with multiple sclerosis.

The chain has TRBV11-2 and TRBJ2-5; tentatively, D is TRBD1 (6 bases). Per the germline V gene, CDR1 is SGHAT and CDR2 is FQNNGV. Trimming shortened V by 1 base and J by 5 bases, and 11 bases separated the two germline ends. CDR3 size: 14 residues. In DNA form, the CDR3 reads TGTGCCAGCAGCTTAGGAGGGGGAGTTGAGACCCAGTACTTC. This translates into CASSLGGGVETQYF.

This clonotype was seen only a few times. The chain couples TRBV7-3 to TRBJ2-1; 13 nucleotides align to TRBD2. V was clipped by 0 bases and J by 5 bases; unmatched bases: 16. This CDR3 has 21 residues. The germline V gene has CDR1 SGHTA and CDR2 FQGTGA. The CDR3 DNA is TGTGCCAGCAGCTTAACGGCATGGGCATCGACTAGCGGGGGGAGCGACAATGAGCAGTTCTTC. It specifies CASSLTAWASTSGGSDNEQFF.

The chain uses TRBV20-1 and TRBJ2-4, with TRBD2 matching 11 bases. The DNA matches TRBJ2-5 better at its end, which makes the J call doubtful. The CDR3 is 15 residues long. The germline CDR1 and CDR2 sequences are DFQATT and SNEGSKA (reference sequence). The CDR3 loop is CSAIRTTSGGRTQYF. CDR3 DNA sequence: TGCAGTGCTATCCGGACCACTAGCGGGGGTCGGACCCAGTACTTC.

With respect to this clonotype: A read error may explain this, as a much larger clone is one base away. V gene TRBV7-9 combines with J gene TRBJ2-5, with a weak D call TRBD1 (6 bases). TRBJ2-7 matches the DNA end more closely, so the J call is doubtful. This CDR3 has 12 residues. Per germline, CDR1 SEHNR and CDR2 FQNEAQ (reference sequence). CDR3 nucleotide sequence: TGTGTCAGCAGCTTATCAGGGGTCGAGCAGTACTTC. Translated, it gives CVSSLSGVEQYF.

As regards this clonotype: Its ends do not fully match the called genes, so a read error is possible. This rearrangement joins TRBV12-3 or TRBV12-4 to TRBJ2-3; D tentatively fits TRBD1 or TRBD2 (5 bases each). CDR3 length equals 13 residues. The CDR3 protein is CASSLRGEDAQYF. CDR3 nucleotides: TGTGCCAGCAGTTTACGAGGGGAAGATGCGCAGTATTTT.

The chain joins TRBV20-1 to TRBJ2-7; D not certain. This CDR3 comprises 14 residues. V was pared by 3 bases and J by 0 bases, with 12 bases between. Germline CDR1 DFQATT, CDR2 SNEGSKA (reference sequence). CDR3 protein: CSASETPSSYEQYF. CDR3 in DNA: TGCAGTGCTAGCGAAACTCCTAGCTCCTACGAGCAGTACTTC.

This clonotype was recorded a few times. DNA for the CDR3: TGCGCCAGCAGCCAGGGGGGAACGAACTATGGCTACACCTTC. It encodes CASSQGGTNYGYTF. The chain has TRBV4-1 and TRBJ1-2; the D gene is possibly TRBD1 (5 bases). The V and J ends lost 3 bases and 2 bases respectively, with 10 bases between them. CDR1 and CDR2 from the germline V gene are MGHRA and YSYEKL. CDR3 length: 14 amino acids.

Remarks on this clonotype: The junction departs from germline at one end; a sequencing error may be responsible. This sequence joins TRBV10-3 and TRBJ2-1; 7 nucleotides line up with TRBD1. CDR3 length: 14 amino acids. Germline CDR1 ENHRY, CDR2 SYGVKD. The DNA of the CDR3 is TGTGCCATCAGCAGACAGGGTCAGTACAATGGGCAGTTCTTC. This encodes CAISRQGQYNGQFF.

The DNA of the CDR3 is TGTGCCAGCAGCGGGGCCTTAAACACCGGGGAGCTGTTTTTT. Translated: CASSGALNTGELFF. This chain joins TRBV5-5 and TRBJ2-2, with D possibly being TRBD1 (5 bases). CDR3 size: 14 residues. Germline V lookup: CDR1 SGHKS, CDR2 YYEKEE (reference sequence). The V end lost 4 bases, the J end lost 2 bases, and 9 bases lay between the germline ends.

This sequence joins TRBV3-1 and TRBJ2-2, with unresolved D. Germline assignment: CDR1 LGHDT and CDR2 YNNKEL (reference sequence). The CDR3 length is 12 residues. Trimming left V 1 base short and J 6 bases short, with 3 bases between. The CDR3 coding sequence is TGTGCCAGCAGCCAAGTACCCGGGGAGCTGTTTTTT. This sequence encodes CASSQVPGELFF.

J is TRBJ2-3 and V is TRBV7-3; D unresolved. Germline CDR1 SGHTA, CDR2 FQGTGA. Trimming cost V 1 base and J 6 bases, with 11 bases left between them. The length of the CDR3 is 14 residues. The CDR3 sequence is CASSLNRAGDTQYF. The CDR3 nucleotides are TGTGCCAGCAGCTTAAATCGAGCTGGGGATACGCAGTATTTT.

A word on this clonotype: At one of its ends the junction is not consistent with the germline gene, which may arise from a read error. The V and J genes are TRBV6-2 or TRBV6-3 and TRBJ2-3, with 9 bases aligning to TRBD2. Per germline, CDR1 MNHEY and CDR2 SVGEGT. The CDR3 is made up of 17 amino acids. Written as DNA, the CDR3 is TGTGCCAGCAGTTCCTCCCTGGCGGGGGGGAACACAGTTACGCAGTATTTT. Translation gives CASSSSLAGGNTVTQYF.

This clonotype has just a few counts. This rearrangement joins TRBV4-1 to TRBJ2-1, with 8 positions matching TRBD2. This CDR3 is built from 14 residues. V lost 10 bases, J lost 5 bases, and 10 bases stayed unmatched. Germline CDR1 and CDR2: MGHRA and YSYEKL. Written as DNA, the CDR3 is TGCGCCACCAAACGCGAGCGGGGGAACAATGAGCAGTTCTTC. Amino acid sequence: CATKRERGNNEQFF.

The CDR3 DNA reads TGCGCCAGCAGCCAAGATCCCGGGACAGGACGGTTCTATGGCTACACCTTC. This gives the protein CASSQDPGTGRFYGYTF. The chain links TRBV4-1 to TRBJ1-2, with 8 bases aligning to TRBD1. Trimming at V came to 0 bases and at J to 4 bases, leaving 10 bases not matched to a gene. The CDR3 has 17 amino acids. Germline V CDR1 and CDR2: MGHRA, YSYEKL.

With respect to this clonotype: Germline is not matched at one junction end, which may reflect a read error. The chain combines TRBV9 with TRBJ2-7; D is perhaps TRBD1 (5 bases). Germline loops: CDR1 SGDLS, CDR2 YYNGEE. The CDR3 runs to 13 residues. The DNA for the CDR3 is TGTACCAGCAGCGTGGGGCCTTCCTACGAGCAGTACTTC. Translated: CTSSVGPSYEQYF.

Comment on this clonotype: The junction does not match germline at one end; this may be a read error. V usage is TRBV7-2 and J usage is TRBJ2-1; 14 positions agree with TRBD2. Germline V gene data show CDR1 as SGHTA and CDR2 as FQGNSA. The length of the CDR3 is 19 residues. As DNA, the CDR3 is TGTGTCAGCAGCCCCTTTCCAGGACTAGCGGGGGGATCCTACAATGAGCAGTTCTTC. Protein sequence: CVSSPFPGLAGGSYNEQFF.

The chain joins TRBV5-1 to TRBJ2-7; D is undetermined. Trimming took off 1 base at V and 3 bases at J, with 8 bases between the two ends. Germline assignment: CDR1 SGHRS and CDR2 YFSETQ. The CDR3 is 13 amino acids. The DNA for the CDR3 is TGCGCCAGCAGCTTGTCACAGTTCTACGAGCAGTACTTC. Residues: CASSLSQFYEQYF.

J is TRBJ2-5 and V is TRBV29-1; D may be TRBD2 (6 bases). The germline V gene has CDR1 SQVTM and CDR2 ANQGSEA. The CDR3 loop spans 14 amino acids. V lost 4 bases and J lost 4, with 16 bases in between. The CDR3: CSVALRLGGETQYF. DNA for the CDR3: TGCAGCGTTGCCCTTAGGCTCGGGGGAGAGACCCAGTACTTC.

This clonotype was observed a few times. V is TRBV28 and J is TRBJ2-1, with 14 bases matching TRBD2. Germline CDR1 and CDR2: MDHEN and SYDVKM. The CDR3 length is 18 residues. Trimming cost V 4 bases and J 0 bases; bases outside gene matches: 5. CDR3 in DNA: TGTGCCAGCAGTTCCGGGACTAGCGGGGGTTACTCCTACAATGAGCAGTTCTTC. This codes for CASSSGTSGGYSYNEQFF.

The V call is TRBV7-8, the J call TRBJ2-5; D uncertain. Germline CDR1 is SGHVS and CDR2 is FQNEAQ. This CDR3 contains 12 residues. V lost 6 bases, J lost 4 bases, and 9 bases lay in between. The CDR3 sequence: CASSYDGETQYF. The CDR3 nucleotides are TGTGCCAGCAGTTATGATGGAGAGACCCAGTACTTC.

This clonotype appeared a few times. The V and J genes are TRBV20-1 and TRBJ2-1, with 8 bases identical to TRBD2. V trimming: 1 base; J trimming: 4 bases; junction bases outside the gene matches: 6. CDR3 length equals 15 residues. Germline-derived CDR1 and CDR2 are DFQATT and SNEGSKA (reference sequence). In nucleotides, the CDR3 is TGCAGTGCTAGAGTGGTCACTAGCGGTTACAATGAGCAGTTCTTC. Encoded protein: CSARVVTSGYNEQFF.

This sequence joins TRBV10-3 and TRBJ2-4, with D perhaps TRBD2 (6 bases). The DNA matches TRBJ2-7 better at its end, which makes the J call doubtful. The CDR3 runs 16 residues. CDR1 is ENHRY and CDR2 is SYGVKD in the germline V gene. The CDR3 coding sequence is TGTGCCATCAGTGATCCTCGGGAGATGGATGGCTACGAGCAGTACTTC. It translates to CAISDPREMDGYEQYF.